The 29 T cell receptor beta chains presented below share a single source sample, sequenced in a study of regulatory T cells (dated by TCRdb to about 2018). Library preparation was by the immunoSEQ multiplex PCR assay. The multiplex PCR relied on 52 forward TRBV primers and 13 reverse TRBJ primers, and amplification bias was corrected through assay-based and computational methods. The immuneACCESS repertoire file appears here via TCRdb, limited to in-frame rearrangements. These files lack a portion of the clones; in checked studies, under half of the deficit traces to unresolved V genes, and the cause of the others is not known. The sample records under 30,000 clones, approximately 90% of which are singletons. Roughly 1.3% of the sample lies in the top ten. The research as a whole found: Hydrophobic residues at CDR3 positions 6 and 7 were enriched in conventional CD4+ T cells from CD3G-deficient patients, which suggests more self-reactive specificities.

The antigens these receptors bind are not known. Sequencing input: conventional CD4+ T cells sorted from blood. These receptors came from a child between 10 and 17 years old with CD3G deficiency.

This clone was seen once. The J gene is TRBJ2-3, the V gene TRBV21-1; the table assigns TRBD1, which was not confirmed against the DNA. TRBV21-1 is a documented pseudogene. The CDR3 is 17 amino acids. The CDR3 region is CASSKVGPLGRSDTQYF. In DNA form, the CDR3 reads TGTGCCAGCAGCAAAGTGGGGCCTCTAGGACGGTCAGATACGCAGTATTTT.

V usage is TRBV28 and J usage is TRBJ2-3; TRBD1 aligns across 7 bases. Trimming cost V 4 bases and J 1 base; bases outside gene matches: 2. The germline V gene has CDR1 MDHEN and CDR2 SYDVKM. The CDR3 contains 14 residues. CDR3 in amino acids: CASSWDRRTDTQYF. CDR3 DNA: TGTGCCAGCAGTTGGGACAGACGCACAGATACGCAGTATTTT.

The J gene is TRBJ2-1, the V gene TRBV7-9; TRBD1 matches 7 bases. The CDR3 extends over 14 amino acids. CDR1 and CDR2 (germline): SEHNR, FQNEAQ (reference sequence). With V trimmed by 4 bases and J by 4 bases, 4 bases remained unmatched. The CDR3 DNA follows: TGTGCCAGCAGCTCGACAGGGTATTACAATGAGCAGTTCTTC. As protein: CASSSTGYYNEQFF.

The rearrangement uses TRBV5-1 and TRBJ2-1, with 10 bases matching TRBD2. J was trimmed by 15 bases and V by 4 bases; bases with no gene match: 16. Germline CDR1 is SGHRS and CDR2 is YFSETQ. The CDR3 runs 15 residues. This CDR3 reads CASSTSGTSDSRRFF. DNA of the CDR3: TGCGCCAGCAGCACGTCCGGGACTAGCGACTCAAGGCGGTTCTTC.

This rearrangement joins TRBV11-2 to TRBJ2-5; D is possibly TRBD2 (5 bases). Trimming left V 1 base short and J 5 bases short, with 14 bases between. The CDR3 contains 15 residues. Germline CDR1 SGHAT, CDR2 FQNNGV. In DNA form, the CDR3 reads TGTGCCAGCAGCTTAGGGGCAACCGGCGGGGAGACCCAGTACTTC. Translating it yields CASSLGATGGETQYF.

This clone was recorded a few times. V gene TRBV20-1 combines with J gene TRBJ2-7; D is uncertain. From germline, CDR1 is DFQATT and CDR2 SNEGSKA (reference sequence). The length of the CDR3 is 11 residues. V was cut by 3 bases and J by 5 bases, with 8 bases left in between. CDR3 region: CSASGAHEQYF. Here the CDR3 DNA reads TGCAGTGCTAGTGGCGCCCACGAGCAGTACTTC.

This CDR3 reads CASSWDRGDTQYF. Here the CDR3 DNA reads TGTGCCAGCAGCTGGGACAGGGGGGATACGCAGTATTTT. This chain links TRBV11-2 with TRBJ2-3, with 11 positions matching TRBD1. The J segment lost 6 bases and the V segment lost 4 bases, leaving 0 bases of the junction unmatched. The CDR3 has 13 amino acids. CDR1 and CDR2 from the germline V gene are SGHAT and FQNNGV.

The gene calls are TRBV5-1 and TRBJ2-5; TRBD2 agrees at 7 bases. This CDR3 is 15 amino acids long. V lost 2 bases to trimming and J lost 5 bases; unmatched junction nucleotides: 9. CDR1 and CDR2 (germline): SGHRS, YFSETQ. CDR3 in DNA: TGCGCCAGCAGCTTATTGGGAGGGCCTGGGGAGACCCAGTACTTC. It specifies CASSLLGGPGETQYF.

The chain couples TRBV19 to TRBJ1-5; D is ambiguous. CDR1 is LNHDA, CDR2 SQIVND, per germline (reference sequence). Trimming removed 5 bases at V and 1 base at J, with 6 bases between. This CDR3 region has 13 residues. CDR3 DNA: TGTGCCAGTAGTGGGAGCAGCAATCAGCCCCAGCATTTT. It encodes CASSGSSNQPQHF.

The chain combines TRBV23-1 with TRBJ1-2; tentative D call: TRBD1 (5 bases). TRBV23-1 carries the ORF label, with uncertain function. Trimming took 4 bases from V and 4 from J, leaving 16 bases between them. This CDR3 spans 15 amino acids. DNA for the CDR3: TGCGCCAGCAGTCTTCGGACGGGACGCGGCTATGGCTACACCTTC. Protein sequence: CASSLRTGRGYGYTF.

This clone was observed a single time. The rearrangement uses TRBV5-6 and TRBJ2-5; 8 positions agree with TRBD1. V shed 0 bases, J shed 5 bases, and the junction held 9 bases outside the gene matches. This CDR3 is built from 16 residues. CDR1 SGHDT and CDR2 YYEEEE come from the germline V gene. The CDR3 sequence: CASSLAGQGARETQYF. The CDR3 region has the DNA TGTGCCAGCAGCTTGGCCGGGCAGGGGGCCCGGGAGACCCAGTACTTC.

Written as DNA, the CDR3 is TGCGCCAGCAGCTCCGGACAGGAAGGCTACACCTTC. Translating it yields CASSSGQEGYTF. The chain recombines TRBV5-1 with TRBJ1-2; 7 bases agree with TRBD1. CDR1 SGHRS and CDR2 YFSETQ come from the germline V gene. CDR3 length equals 12 residues. V trimming: 3 bases; J trimming: 8 bases; junction bases outside the gene matches: 4.

The genes are TRBV28 and TRBJ1-1; 9 bases map to TRBD1. This CDR3 has 15 amino acids. The germline V gene has CDR1 MDHEN and CDR2 SYDVKM. Trimming at V came to 4 bases and at J to 5 bases, leaving 8 bases not matched to a gene. CDR3 region: CASSSADRGWTEAFF. The CDR3 DNA reads TGTGCCAGCAGTTCCGCGGACAGGGGTTGGACTGAAGCTTTCTTT.

The chain employs TRBV7-9 and TRBJ1-1; no clear D gene. V lost 1 base and J 2 bases, leaving 8 bases between the germline ends. The CDR3 extends over 14 amino acids. Germline CDR1 and CDR2: SEHNR and FQNEAQ (reference sequence). CDR3 bases: TGTGCCAGCAGCTTAGGGACGGCTAACACTGAAGCTTTCTTT. Translating gives CASSLGTANTEAFF.

The chain employs TRBV6-1 and TRBJ2-5; 16 bases are a match to TRBD2. Unmatched junction bases numbered 1, after V lost 3 bases and J lost 3 bases. The CDR3 extends over 16 amino acids. Germline CDR1 and CDR2: MNHNS and SASEGT. DNA of the CDR3: TGTGCCAGCAGTGAGGGACTAGCGGGAGGGGAAGAGACCCAGTACTTC. This codes for CASSEGLAGGEETQYF.

The chain recombines TRBV6-7 with TRBJ1-6; D gene uncertain. TRBV6-7 belongs to the ORF category, with a function that is uncertain. Trimming cost V 6 bases and J 0 bases, with 12 bases left between them. The CDR3 is made up of 16 amino acids. The CDR3 protein is CASSSRQSSYNSPLHF. CDR3 nucleotides: TGTGCCAGCAGCTCCAGGCAAAGCTCCTATAATTCACCCCTCCACTTT.

The chain employs TRBV6-1 and TRBJ2-1, with 8 bases matching TRBD1. CDR1 is MNHNS and CDR2 is SASEGT in the germline V gene. This CDR3 comprises 13 residues. For the CDR3, the DNA is TGTGCAGCGACAGGGGCCCATTACAATGAGCAGTTCTTC. This gives the protein CAATGAHYNEQFF.

This clone was observed a handful of times. The chain uses TRBV13 and TRBJ2-1; D is undetermined. V was shortened by 4 bases and J by 7 bases, with 11 bases between the two germline ends. Per germline, CDR1 PRHDT and CDR2 FYEKMQ (reference sequence). CDR3 length: 13 residues. The chain's CDR3 is CASSSYRVNEQFF. The CDR3 nucleotides read TGTGCCAGCAGCTCGTATAGAGTTAATGAGCAGTTCTTC.

This clone turned up a few times. The chain uses TRBV6-1 and TRBJ2-7; D is uncertain. This CDR3 is built from 12 residues. The V gene lost 2 bases and the J gene lost 2 bases, with 4 bases spanning the gap. Germline lookup yields CDR1 MNHNS and CDR2 SASEGT. The CDR3 DNA is TGTGCCAGCAGTGAAACCCCCTACGAGCAGTACTTC. It encodes CASSETPYEQYF.

This chain joins TRBV27 and TRBJ1-1; 12 bases align to TRBD1. Germline V gene sequence: CDR1 MNHEY, CDR2 SMNVEV (reference sequence). The CDR3 runs 16 residues. With 6 bases clipped from V and 4 bases from J, the junction kept 9 bases outside the gene matches. CDR3 sequence reads: CASSRDRGLVGTEAFF. The CDR3 nucleotides read TGTGCCAGCAGCAGGGACAGGGGGCTCGTGGGCACTGAAGCTTTCTTT.

The genes are TRBV28 and TRBJ2-7; 8 bases are a match to TRBD2. The CDR3 runs to 13 residues. Germline-derived CDR1 and CDR2 are MDHEN and SYDVKM. Losses at the gene ends were 6 bases for V and 5 bases for J; bases not matched to a gene: 6. The CDR3, as DNA: TGTGCCAGCAGCAGCGGGAGTATCAACGAGCAGTACTTC. Protein product: CASSSGSINEQYF.

This chain joins TRBV7-9 and TRBJ2-1; 11 bases line up with TRBD2. The CDR3 spans 14 residues. Germline CDR1 and CDR2: SEHNR and FQNEAQ (reference sequence). J lost 8 bases, V lost 5 bases, and 5 bases had no gene match. Written as DNA, the CDR3 is TGTGCCAGCAGCACTAGCGGGAGAAAGGATGAGCAGTTCTTC. Protein sequence: CASSTSGRKDEQFF.

This clone was observed a few times. The V call is TRBV7-9, the J call TRBJ1-1; maybe TRBD1 (5 bases). V lost 5 bases, J lost 4 bases, and 8 bases lay in between. In germline, CDR1 is SEHNR, CDR2 FQNEAQ (reference sequence). The length of the CDR3 is 12 residues. In DNA form, the CDR3 reads TGTGCCAGCAGCCGGGGGGGCACTGAAGCTTTCTTT. Residues: CASSRGGTEAFF. The variable domain in full, completed from reference TRBV7-9 and TRBJ1-1, reads DTGVSQNPRHKITKRGQNVTFRCDPISEHNRLYWYRQTLGQGPEFLTYFQNEAQLEKSRLLSDRFSAERPKGSFSTLEIQRTEQGDSAMYLCASSRGGTEAFFGQGTRLTVV.

The chain is built from TRBV28 and TRBJ1-4; D possibly corresponds to TRBD1 (5 bases). The CDR3 has 15 residues. The V gene's germline CDR1 is MDHEN and CDR2 SYDVKM. Deletions cut 4 bases from V and 5 bases from J, with 14 bases between. DNA of the CDR3: TGTGCCAGCAGTTGGGGAGGGGCAGGGAATGAAAAACTGTTTTTT. Translating it yields CASSWGGAGNEKLFF. Combining the CDR3 with reference TRBV28 and TRBJ1-4 gives the whole variable domain DVKVTQSSRYLVKRTGEKVFLECVQDMDHENMFWYRQDPGLGLRLIYFSYDVKMKEKGDIPEGYSVSREKKERFSLILESASTNQTSMYLCASSWGGAGNEKLFFGSGTQLSVL.

This clone was seen just once. This chain connects TRBV5-1 to TRBJ2-5, with 8 bases lining up with TRBD1. The end of the DNA aligns better with TRBJ2-7, so the J call may be wrong. The germline gives CDR1 SGHRS, CDR2 YFSETQ. This CDR3 spans 14 amino acids. The CDR3 here is CASSFGTGVYEQYF. The CDR3 region has the DNA TGCGCCAGCAGCTTCGGGACAGGAGTCTACGAGCAGTACTTC.

The chain is built from TRBV7-9 and TRBJ2-1; a possible D gene is TRBD2 (5 bases). The CDR3 length is 13 residues. Trimming pared 4 bases from V and 7 bases from J, leaving 11 bases between. CDR1 and CDR2 from the germline V gene are SEHNR and FQNEAQ (reference sequence). The CDR3, as DNA: TGTGCCAGCAGCTATCGAGGGCTTAATGAGCAGTTCTTC. Protein product: CASSYRGLNEQFF.

The rearrangement joins TRBV28 to TRBJ2-7; D tentatively reads TRBD1 or TRBD2 (5 bases each). V gave up 6 bases and J gave up 3 bases, with 12 bases separating them. This CDR3 has 13 amino acids. Germline values: CDR1 MDHEN, CDR2 SYDVKM. Here the CDR3 DNA reads TGTGCCAGCAGCCCTTGGGGGTTCTACGAGCAGTACTTC. Encoded protein: CASSPWGFYEQYF.

This sequence joins TRBV11-2 and TRBJ2-7; 7 nucleotides align to TRBD1. The CDR3 is 14 amino acids. The trim removed 1 base at V and 8 bases at J, leaving 8 bases unmatched. Germline-derived CDR1 and CDR2 are SGHAT and FQNNGV. The CDR3 nucleotides are TGTGCCAGCAGCTTAGGGGGACAGCTTACGAAGCAGTACTTC. Protein sequence: CASSLGGQLTKQYF.

V and J are TRBV5-1 and TRBJ2-2; TRBD1 matches 7 bases. The CDR3 is made up of 13 amino acids. Germline V gene lookup returns CDR1 SGHRS and CDR2 YFSETQ. V shed 3 bases and J 6 bases; nucleotides not matched to a gene: 2. CDR3 DNA: TGCGCCAGCAGCTCGGGACAGTCCGGGGAGCTGTTTTTT. It yields the protein CASSSGQSGELFF.